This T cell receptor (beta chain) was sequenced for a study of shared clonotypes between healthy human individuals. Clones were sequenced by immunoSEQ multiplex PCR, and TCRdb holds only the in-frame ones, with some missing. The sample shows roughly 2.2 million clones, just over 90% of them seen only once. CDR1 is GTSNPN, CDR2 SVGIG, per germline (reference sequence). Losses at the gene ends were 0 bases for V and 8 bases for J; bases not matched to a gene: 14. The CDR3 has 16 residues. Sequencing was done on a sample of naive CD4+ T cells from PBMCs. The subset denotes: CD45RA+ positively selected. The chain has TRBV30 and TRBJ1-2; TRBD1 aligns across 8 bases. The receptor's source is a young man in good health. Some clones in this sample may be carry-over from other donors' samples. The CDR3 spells CAWSVRLKGTGTGYTF. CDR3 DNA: TGTGCCTGGAGTGTACGCTTGAAGGGGACAGGAACCGGCTACACCTTC.